What follows describes a single T cell receptor beta chain. At one end, the junction sequence differs from germline, possibly due to a read error. Primers used in a second PCR of roughly 6 to 12 cycles were a sample-barcoded 5' primer and a J-beta primer mix. A template-switch adaptor containing 12 random nucleotides labeled each cDNA molecule. TCRdb processed the 5' RACE reads anew with MiXCR; each CDR3 protein has one entry. The sample lists roughly 1.7 million distinct CDR3 sequences, approximately 32% occurring once. The data derive from a study of blood T cells in healthy people across ages. The CDR3 spans 14 residues. Germline assignment: CDR1 SNHLY and CDR2 FYNNEI.

Sequences were obtained from blood. This clonotype was obtained from a woman under 40 in good health. The rearrangement joins TRBV2 to TRBJ2-2, with 10 bases that match TRBD1. DNA for the CDR3: TGTACCAGCAGTGTGGGACAGGGGCCCGGGGAGCTGTTTTTT. It translates to CTSSVGQGPGELFF.